The 14 T cell receptor beta chains in this list originate from one sample, sequenced in a study of blood T cell repertoires in COVID-19. Sequencing was performed with immunoSEQ multiplex PCR; in TCRdb, only in-frame clones are kept and a portion is missing. The table shows more than 350,000 clones, with 70% to 90% occurring only once. Specimen: peripheral blood. The source is a woman aged 30 to 39 with COVID-19, enrolled during active disease.

The rearrangement joins TRBV3-1 (or the pseudogene TRBV3-2) to TRBJ2-7, with a weak D call TRBD1 (5 bases). Germline V CDR1 and CDR2: LGHDT, YNNKEL (reference sequence). Trimming cost V 1 base and J 6 bases, with 10 bases left between them. The CDR3 runs 13 residues. CDR3 amino acids: CASSQVLTAEQYF. The CDR3 DNA reads TGTGCCAGCAGCCAAGTCTTGACAGCCGAGCAGTACTTC.

The chain links TRBV6-1 to TRBJ1-1; 7 positions agree with TRBD1. The CDR3 extends over 15 amino acids. CDR1 is MNHNS, CDR2 SASEGT, per germline. V trimming: 6 bases; J trimming: 4 bases; junction bases outside the gene matches: 11. CDR3 bases: TGTGCCAGCAGGCCCAGCAGACAGGGCCTCACTGAAGCTTTCTTT. It codes for CASRPSRQGLTEAFF.

The chain carries TRBV28 and TRBJ2-7; D might be TRBD2 (6 bases). CDR1 is MDHEN, CDR2 SYDVKM, per germline. The CDR3 length is 12 residues. V was pared by 5 bases and J by 4 bases, with 9 bases between. CDR3: CASSAGRYEQYF. CDR3 bases: TGTGCCAGCAGTGCCGGGAGATACGAGCAGTACTTC.

This sequence joins TRBV5-4 and TRBJ2-1; 11 nucleotides line up with TRBD2. V gave up 1 base and J gave up 5 bases; unmatched junction bases: 2. Germline V gene data show CDR1 as SGHNT and CDR2 as YYREEE (reference sequence). This CDR3 is 15 amino acids long. The CDR3 loop reads CASSLKGLADNEQFF. In DNA, the CDR3 is TGTGCCAGCAGCTTGAAGGGACTAGCGGACAATGAGCAGTTCTTC.

The chain employs TRBV3-1 (or the pseudogene TRBV3-2) and TRBJ2-3; 12 nucleotides line up with TRBD2. The V gene's germline CDR1 is LGHDT and CDR2 YNNKEL (reference sequence). The V segment lost 5 bases and the J segment 2 bases; nucleotides outside the gene matches: 2. The CDR3 sequence is 15 residues long. The CDR3 loop reads CASSSSGRATDTQYF. CDR3 DNA: TGTGCCAGCAGCTCTAGCGGGAGGGCCACAGATACGCAGTATTTT.

In this sample, this clone turned up once. The rearrangement uses TRBV3-1 (or the pseudogene TRBV3-2) and TRBJ1-1; D gene ambiguous. V was pared by 5 bases and J by 5 bases, with 9 bases between. Per the germline V gene, CDR1 is LGHDT and CDR2 is YNNKEL (reference sequence). This CDR3 contains 12 residues. The CDR3 reads CASSFIGTEAFF. The DNA for the CDR3 is TGTGCCAGCAGCTTTATCGGGACTGAAGCTTTCTTT.

This clone was seen once. This sequence joins TRBV27 and TRBJ1-1; the D is unclear. V lost 6 bases to trimming and J lost 2 bases, with 13 bases between them. Germline CDR1 reads MNHEY; CDR2 reads SMNVEV (reference sequence). The CDR3 is 14 amino acids. CDR3 region: CASRSPGKNTEAFF. Written as DNA, the CDR3 is TGTGCCAGCAGAAGCCCGGGGAAAAACACTGAAGCTTTCTTT.

This clone was recorded a few times. The chain employs TRBV7-2 and TRBJ1-2; D is undetermined. This CDR3 region has 15 residues. The ends were cut back, 2 bases at V and 6 bases at J, with 16 bases in the middle. The germline gives CDR1 SGHTA, CDR2 FQGNSA. The CDR3 DNA reads as TGTGCCAGCAGCTTATCACCGGCAGCGGGCAATGGCTACACCTTC. Its translation is CASSLSPAAGNGYTF. Supplemented by reference TRBV7-2 and TRBJ1-2, the full variable domain reads GAGVSQSPSNKVTEKGKDVELRCDPISGHTALYWYRQSLGQGLEFLIYFQGNSAPDKSGLPSDRFSAERTGGSVSTLTIQRTQQEDSAVYLCASSLSPAAGNGYTFGSGTRLTVV.

The J gene is TRBJ2-2, the V gene TRBV5-5, with 7 positions matching TRBD2. CDR3 length equals 12 residues. J lost 11 bases, V lost 4 bases, and 5 bases had no gene match. CDR1 is SGHKS, CDR2 YYEKEE, per germline (reference sequence). CDR3 in DNA: TGTGCCAGCAGCCGGACTAGTCGTGAGCTGTTTTTT. Encoded protein: CASSRTSRELFF.

This clone was found a few times. The chain is built from TRBV4-1 and TRBJ2-1; 10 bases are a match to TRBD2. Germline values: CDR1 MGHRA, CDR2 YSYEKL. This CDR3 contains 18 residues. With V trimmed by 1 base and J by 3 bases, 9 bases remained unmatched. CDR3 residues: CASSQVPQREGLYNEQFF. CDR3 DNA sequence: TGCGCCAGCAGCCAAGTACCCCAGCGGGAGGGCCTCTACAATGAGCAGTTCTTC.

This clone was seen a single time. In DNA form, the CDR3 reads TGTGCCAGCAGCCACGGGGGGGCCACTGAAGCTTTCTTT. This codes for CASSHGGATEAFF. The rearrangement joins TRBV6-5 to TRBJ1-1; D is perhaps TRBD1 (6 bases). This CDR3 spans 13 amino acids. The V end lost 6 bases, the J end lost 4 bases, and 12 bases lay between the germline ends. Germline assignment: CDR1 MNHEY and CDR2 SVGAGI.

This clone was observed a few times. The chain is built from TRBV19 and TRBJ1-5; TRBD1 agrees at 9 bases. The CDR3 sequence is 15 residues long. J lost 5 bases, V lost 3 bases, and 5 bases had no gene match. Germline CDR1 LNHDA, CDR2 SQIVND (reference sequence). CDR3 protein: CASSMGDRGDQPQHF. CDR3 DNA: TGTGCCAGTAGTATGGGTGACAGGGGGGATCAGCCCCAGCATTTT.

The V and J genes are TRBV15 and TRBJ2-2, with TRBD1 as a possible D gene (5 bases). CDR3 length: 15 residues. The germline gives CDR1 LNHNV, CDR2 YYDKDF (reference sequence). Deletions cut 9 bases from V and 5 bases from J, with 19 bases between. The CDR3 sequence is CATKGQGRETGELFF. CDR3 sequence (DNA): TGTGCCACTAAGGGGCAGGGTAGGGAAACCGGGGAGCTGTTTTTT.

The chain couples TRBV30 to TRBJ2-5, with 7 bases matching TRBD1. Germline V gene data show CDR1 as GTSNPN and CDR2 as SVGIG (reference sequence). CDR3 length equals 15 residues. The trim removed 4 bases at V and 2 bases at J, leaving 10 bases unmatched. The CDR3 here is CAWKPQGLLQETQYF. The CDR3 DNA follows: TGTGCCTGGAAACCACAGGGGCTTCTTCAAGAGACCCAGTACTTC.